This T cell receptor (beta chain) was captured in a study of blood T cell repertoires in COVID-19. The protocol was immunoSEQ multiplex PCR, while the TCRdb copy is restricted to in-frame clones and leaves out a portion. The sample holds around 100,000 clones; 85% are singletons and the top ten take about 13%. The CDR3 runs to 14 residues. V was pared by 6 bases and J by 4 bases, with 0 bases of the junction left unmatched. Germline lookup yields CDR1 SGHAT and CDR2 FQNNGV. The TCR comes from a human donor in a cohort sampled during active COVID-19. The rearrangement links TRBV11-2 to TRBJ2-1; 13 bases map to TRBD2. Sequenced input: peripheral blood. The CDR3 protein is CASRLAGGYNEQFF. For the CDR3, the DNA is TGTGCCAGCAGACTAGCGGGGGGGTACAATGAGCAGTTCTTC.